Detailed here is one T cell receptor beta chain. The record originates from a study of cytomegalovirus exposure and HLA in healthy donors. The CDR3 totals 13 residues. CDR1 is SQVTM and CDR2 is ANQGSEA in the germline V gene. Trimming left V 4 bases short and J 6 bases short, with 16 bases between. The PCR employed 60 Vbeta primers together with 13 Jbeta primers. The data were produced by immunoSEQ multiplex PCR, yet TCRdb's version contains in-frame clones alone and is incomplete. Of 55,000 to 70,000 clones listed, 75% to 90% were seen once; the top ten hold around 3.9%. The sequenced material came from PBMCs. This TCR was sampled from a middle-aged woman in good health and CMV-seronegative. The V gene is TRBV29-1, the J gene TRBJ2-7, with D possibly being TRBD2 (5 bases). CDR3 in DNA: TGCAGCGTTGGTCGCGGGTTACTAAGCGAGCAGTACTTC. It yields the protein CSVGRGLLSEQYF.